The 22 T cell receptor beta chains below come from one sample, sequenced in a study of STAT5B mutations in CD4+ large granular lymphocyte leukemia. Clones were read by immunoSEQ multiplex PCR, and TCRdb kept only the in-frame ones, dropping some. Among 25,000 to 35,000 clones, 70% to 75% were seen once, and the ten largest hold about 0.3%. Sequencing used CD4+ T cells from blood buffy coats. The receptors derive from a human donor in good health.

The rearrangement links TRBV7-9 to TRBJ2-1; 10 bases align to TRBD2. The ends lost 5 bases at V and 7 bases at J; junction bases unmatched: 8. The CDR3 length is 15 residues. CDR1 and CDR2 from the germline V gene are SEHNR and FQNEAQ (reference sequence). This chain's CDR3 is CASSPRVAGGNEQFF. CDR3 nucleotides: TGTGCCAGCAGCCCCCGGGTAGCGGGGGGAAATGAGCAGTTCTTC.

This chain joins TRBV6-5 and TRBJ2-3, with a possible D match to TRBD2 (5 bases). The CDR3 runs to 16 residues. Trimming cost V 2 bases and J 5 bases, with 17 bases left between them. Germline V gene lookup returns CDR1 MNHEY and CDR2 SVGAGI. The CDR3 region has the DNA TGTGCCAGCAGTTACCGTAGGGCGGGCATTGGAGATACGCAGTATTTT. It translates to CASSYRRAGIGDTQYF.

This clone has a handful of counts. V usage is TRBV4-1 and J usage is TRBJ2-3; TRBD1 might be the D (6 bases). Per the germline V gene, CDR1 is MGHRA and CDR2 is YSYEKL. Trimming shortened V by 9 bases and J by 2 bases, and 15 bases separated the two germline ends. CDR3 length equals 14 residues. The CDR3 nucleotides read TGCGCCAGTCGGAGAGGACAGACCACAGATACGCAGTATTTT. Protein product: CASRRGQTTDTQYF.

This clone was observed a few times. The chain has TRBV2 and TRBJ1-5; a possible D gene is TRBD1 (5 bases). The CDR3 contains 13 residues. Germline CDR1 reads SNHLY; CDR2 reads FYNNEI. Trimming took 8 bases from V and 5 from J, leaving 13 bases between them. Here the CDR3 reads CASGPGGDQPQHF. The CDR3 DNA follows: TGTGCCAGCGGTCCGGGGGGGGATCAGCCCCAGCATTTT.

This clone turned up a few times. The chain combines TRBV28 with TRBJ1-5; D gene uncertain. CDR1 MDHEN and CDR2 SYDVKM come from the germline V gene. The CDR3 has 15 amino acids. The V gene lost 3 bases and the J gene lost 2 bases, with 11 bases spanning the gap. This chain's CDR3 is CASSFLGDRNQPQHF. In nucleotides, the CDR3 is TGTGCCAGCAGTTTCCTCGGCGACCGCAATCAGCCCCAGCATTTT. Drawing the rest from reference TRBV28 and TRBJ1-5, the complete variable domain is DVKVTQSSRYLVKRTGEKVFLECVQDMDHENMFWYRQDPGLGLRLIYFSYDVKMKEKGDIPEGYSVSREKKERFSLILESASTNQTSMYLCASSFLGDRNQPQHFGDGTRLSIL.

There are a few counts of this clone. The CDR3 region is CASSLSPGLGSSTDTQYF. In DNA, the CDR3 is TGTGCCAGCAGTTTATCACCGGGACTAGGGTCTAGCACAGATACGCAGTATTTT. The chain employs TRBV28 and TRBJ2-3, with 8 bases that match TRBD2. Germline V lookup: CDR1 MDHEN, CDR2 SYDVKM. Unmatched junction bases numbered 9, after V lost 1 base and J lost 0 bases. CDR3 length equals 18 residues. Together with reference TRBV28 and TRBJ2-3, the CDR3 gives the full variable domain: DVKVTQSSRYLVKRTGEKVFLECVQDMDHENMFWYRQDPGLGLRLIYFSYDVKMKEKGDIPEGYSVSREKKERFSLILESASTNQTSMYLCASSLSPGLGSSTDTQYFGPGTRLTVL.

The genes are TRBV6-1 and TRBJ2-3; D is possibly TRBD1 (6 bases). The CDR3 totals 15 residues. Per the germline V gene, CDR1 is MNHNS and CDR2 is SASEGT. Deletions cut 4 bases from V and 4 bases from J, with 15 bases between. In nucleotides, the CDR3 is TGTGCCAGCAGTGTAATGGGGGCGTTGCCAGATACGCAGTATTTT. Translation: CASSVMGALPDTQYF.

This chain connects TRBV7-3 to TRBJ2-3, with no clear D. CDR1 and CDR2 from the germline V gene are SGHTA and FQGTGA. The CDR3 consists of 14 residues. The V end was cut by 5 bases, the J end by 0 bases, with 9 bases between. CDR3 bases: TGTGCCAGCAGCCCCGGTTCTAGCACAGATACGCAGTATTTT. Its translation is CASSPGSSTDTQYF.

The CDR3: CASKLAGQQNNEQFF. CDR3 nucleotides: TGTGCCAGCAAGTTGGCGGGACAGCAAAACAATGAGCAGTTCTTC. The chain combines TRBV2 with TRBJ2-1, with a tentative D call TRBD1 (7 bases). The ends were cut back, 7 bases at V and 5 bases at J, with 18 bases in the middle. The germline V gene has CDR1 SNHLY and CDR2 FYNNEI. This CDR3 comprises 15 residues.

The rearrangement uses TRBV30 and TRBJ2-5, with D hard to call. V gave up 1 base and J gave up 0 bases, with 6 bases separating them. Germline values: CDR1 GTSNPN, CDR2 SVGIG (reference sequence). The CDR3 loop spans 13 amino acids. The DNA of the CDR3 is TGTGCCTGGAGTGGCGGAGACCAAGAGACCCAGTACTTC. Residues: CAWSGGDQETQYF.

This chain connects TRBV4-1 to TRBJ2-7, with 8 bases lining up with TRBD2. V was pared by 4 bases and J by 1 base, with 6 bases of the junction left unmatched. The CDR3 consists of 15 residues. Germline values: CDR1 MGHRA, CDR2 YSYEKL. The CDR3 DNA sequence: TGCGCCAGCAGCCTTTCCGGGGGGGAATCCTACGAGCAGTACTTC. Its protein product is CASSLSGGESYEQYF.

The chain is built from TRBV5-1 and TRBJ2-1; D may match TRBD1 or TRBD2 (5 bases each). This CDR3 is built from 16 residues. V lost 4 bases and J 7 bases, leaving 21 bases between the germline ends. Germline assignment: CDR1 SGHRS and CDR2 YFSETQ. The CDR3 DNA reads TGCGCCAGCAGCACTGAAGGCAGGGTCGGGAATAATGAGCAGTTCTTC. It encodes CASSTEGRVGNNEQFF.

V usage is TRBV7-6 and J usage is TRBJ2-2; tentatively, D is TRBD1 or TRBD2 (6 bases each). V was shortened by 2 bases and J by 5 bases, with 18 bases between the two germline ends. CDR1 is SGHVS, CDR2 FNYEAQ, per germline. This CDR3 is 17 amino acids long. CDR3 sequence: CASSLLGGPRGTGELFF. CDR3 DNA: TGTGCCAGCAGCTTACTGGGGGGCCCAAGGGGGACCGGGGAGCTGTTTTTT.

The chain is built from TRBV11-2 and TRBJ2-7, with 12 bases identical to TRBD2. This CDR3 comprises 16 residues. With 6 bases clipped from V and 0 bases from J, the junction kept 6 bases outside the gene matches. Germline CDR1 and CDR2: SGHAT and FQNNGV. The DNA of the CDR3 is TGTGCCAGCAGGCCGACTAGCGGGGGAACCTCCTACGAGCAGTACTTC. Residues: CASRPTSGGTSYEQYF.

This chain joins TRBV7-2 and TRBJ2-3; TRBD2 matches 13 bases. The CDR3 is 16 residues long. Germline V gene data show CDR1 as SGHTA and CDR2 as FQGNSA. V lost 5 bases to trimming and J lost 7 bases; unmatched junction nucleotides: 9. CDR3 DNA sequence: TGTGCCAGCAGCACGCGGACTAGCGGGAGCCCGAATACGCAGTATTTT. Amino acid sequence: CASSTRTSGSPNTQYF.

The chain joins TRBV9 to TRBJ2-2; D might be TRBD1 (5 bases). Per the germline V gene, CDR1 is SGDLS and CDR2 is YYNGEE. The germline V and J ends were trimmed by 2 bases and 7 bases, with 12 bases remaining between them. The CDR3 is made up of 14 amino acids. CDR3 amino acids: CASSVTRVGGELFF. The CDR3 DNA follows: TGTGCCAGCAGCGTTACCAGGGTCGGCGGGGAGCTGTTTTTT. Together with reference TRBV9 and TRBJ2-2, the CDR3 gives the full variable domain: DSGVTQTPKHLITATGQRVTLRCSPRSGDLSVYWYQQSLDQGLQFLIQYYNGEERAKGNILERFSAQQFPDLHSELNLSSLELGDSALYFCASSVTRVGGELFFGEGSRLTVL.

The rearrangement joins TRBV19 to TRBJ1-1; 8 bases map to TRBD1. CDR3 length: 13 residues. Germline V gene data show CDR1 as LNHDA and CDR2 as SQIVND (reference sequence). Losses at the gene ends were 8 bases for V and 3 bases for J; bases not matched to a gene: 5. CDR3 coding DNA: TGTGCCAGTCGGACAGGGAGGGACACTGAAGCTTTCTTT. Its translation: CASRTGRDTEAFF.

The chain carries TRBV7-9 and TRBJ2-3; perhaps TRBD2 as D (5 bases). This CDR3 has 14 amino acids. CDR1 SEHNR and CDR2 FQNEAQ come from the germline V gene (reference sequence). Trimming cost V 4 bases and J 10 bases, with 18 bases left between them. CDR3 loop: CASSSRLSALAQYF. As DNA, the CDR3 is TGTGCCAGCAGCTCAAGACTATCCGCTCTCGCGCAGTATTTT.

The CDR3 reads CAWSTVGTISGNTIYF. The CDR3 coding sequence is TGTGCCTGGAGTACCGTTGGGACGATCTCTGGAAACACCATATATTTT. The chain carries TRBV30 and TRBJ1-3; possibly TRBD1 for D (5 bases). The CDR3 length is 16 residues. V shed 2 bases and J shed 0 bases, with 14 bases lying between them. Germline CDR1 GTSNPN, CDR2 SVGIG (reference sequence). The whole variable domain, filled in from reference TRBV30 and TRBJ1-3, reads SQTIHQWPATLVQPVGSPLSLECTVEGTSNPNLYWYRQAAGRGLQLLFYSVGIGQISSEVPQNLSASRPQDRQFILSSKKLLLSDSGFYLCAWSTVGTISGNTIYFGEGSWLTVV.

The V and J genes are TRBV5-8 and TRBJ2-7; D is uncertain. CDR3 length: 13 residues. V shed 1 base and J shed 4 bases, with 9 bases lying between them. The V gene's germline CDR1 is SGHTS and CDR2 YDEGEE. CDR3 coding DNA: TGTGCCAGCAGCTTGAACAGTCAATACGAGCAGTACTTC. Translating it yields CASSLNSQYEQYF.

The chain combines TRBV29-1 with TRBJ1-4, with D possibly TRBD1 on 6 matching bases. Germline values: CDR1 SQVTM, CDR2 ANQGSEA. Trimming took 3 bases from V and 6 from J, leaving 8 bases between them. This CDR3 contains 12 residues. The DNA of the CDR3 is TGCAGCGTTGACGCAGGGGATGAAAAACTGTTTTTT. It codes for CSVDAGDEKLFF.

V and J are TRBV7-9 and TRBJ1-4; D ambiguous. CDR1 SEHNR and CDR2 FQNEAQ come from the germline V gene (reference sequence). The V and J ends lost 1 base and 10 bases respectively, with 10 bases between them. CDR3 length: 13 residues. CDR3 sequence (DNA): TGTGCCAGCAGCTTAGGGACGGCATCAAAACTGTTTTTT. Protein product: CASSLGTASKLFF.